The TCR beta chain described here comes from a study of T cell changes during pregnancy in multiple sclerosis. Germline V gene lookup returns CDR1 KGHSH and CDR2 LQKENI. The CDR3 runs to 14 residues. Trimming removed 3 bases at V and 3 bases at J, with 11 bases between. Clones were sequenced by immunoSEQ multiplex PCR, and TCRdb holds only the in-frame ones, with some missing. The sample has over 85,000 clones, about 91% seen once. The rearrangement joins TRBV18 to TRBJ1-2; D unresolved. Sequencing used peripheral blood, obtained in the first trimester of pregnancy. The TCR comes from a female donor in good health, enrolled as a control in a pregnancy study. CDR3 bases: TGTGCCAGCTCACCGGGAGGAACTTACTATGGCTACACCTTC. Protein: CASSPGGTYYGYTF.